These 12 T cell receptor beta chains were all obtained from the same sample, sequenced in a study of radiotherapy plus CTLA-4 blockade in lung cancer. Some clones are missing from TCRdb's copy, which holds only in-frame ones; the method was immunoSEQ multiplex PCR. Here the sample spans some 110,000 clones, about 87% being singletons. Sequencing used peripheral blood, obtained from a patient treated with radiotherapy plus ipilimumab. The source is a human donor with non-small cell lung cancer that progressed on radiotherapy plus ipilimumab.

The chain recombines TRBV18 with TRBJ1-1, with a tentative D call TRBD1 (5 bases). Germline CDR1 is KGHSH and CDR2 is LQKENI. Trimming took off 6 bases at V and 5 bases at J, with 16 bases between the two ends. The CDR3 sequence is 14 residues long. The CDR3 DNA sequence: TGTGCCAGCTCGGCCAACGGGGGGGGAACTGAAGCTTTCTTT. This sequence encodes CASSANGGGTEAFF. The full variable domain, in which reference TRBV18 and TRBJ1-1 provide the parts outside the CDR3, is NAGVMQNPRHLVRRRGQEARLRCSPMKGHSHVYWYRQLPEEGLKFMVYLQKENIIDESGMPKERFSAEFPKEGPSILRIQQVVRGDSAAYFCASSANGGGTEAFFGQGTRLTVV.

The V gene is TRBV6-5, the J gene TRBJ2-5, with 7 positions matching TRBD2. Germline CDR1 reads MNHEY; CDR2 reads SVGAGI. J gave up 6 bases and V 0 bases, and 7 bases lay outside the gene matches. The CDR3 totals 15 residues. The CDR3 bases are TGTGCCAGCAGTTACTCTCCCGGACTAGAAAAGACCCAGTACTTC. Amino acids: CASSYSPGLEKTQYF.

This clone was picked up a small number of times. This chain connects TRBV6-6 to TRBJ2-7, with TRBD2 matching over 11 bases. This CDR3 is built from 16 residues. The V segment lost 7 bases and the J segment 6 bases; nucleotides outside the gene matches: 14. Germline CDR1 and CDR2: MNHNY and SVGAGI (reference sequence). The CDR3 nucleotides read TGTGCCAGCACTACATCCGGGACTAGCGGAACCAGCGAGCAGTACTTC. Amino acid sequence: CASTTSGTSGTSEQYF.

The chain recombines TRBV6-1 with TRBJ2-7; 7 positions agree with TRBD1. This CDR3 comprises 11 residues. The germline CDR1 and CDR2 sequences are MNHNS and SASEGT. Here the CDR3 reads CASQGAYEQYF. The CDR3 DNA follows: TGTGCGAGCCAGGGGGCCTACGAGCAGTACTTC.

The CDR3 reads CASSLTGKVGATNTEAFF. The CDR3 nucleotides are TGTGCCAGCAGCTTAACAGGGAAGGTTGGGGCGACAAACACTGAAGCTTTCTTT. The chain combines TRBV13 with TRBJ1-1; possible D gene TRBD1, 6 bases. The germline V and J ends were trimmed by 2 bases and 2 bases, with 21 bases remaining between them. The CDR3 runs to 18 residues. Germline CDR1 and CDR2: PRHDT and FYEKMQ (reference sequence).

The V gene is TRBV29-1, the J gene TRBJ1-2; 7 positions match TRBD1. Germline lookup yields CDR1 SQVTM and CDR2 ANQGSEA. V was clipped by 1 base and J by 0 bases; unmatched bases: 14. This CDR3 spans 18 amino acids. The CDR3 is CSVEGILRTGPANYGYTF. For the CDR3, the DNA is TGCAGCGTTGAAGGGATACTTCGGACAGGCCCTGCTAACTATGGCTACACCTTC.

The chain carries TRBV5-1 and TRBJ2-3; D unclear. The length of the CDR3 is 16 residues. V lost 0 bases and J 6 bases, leaving 17 bases between the germline ends. CDR1 and CDR2 from the germline V gene are SGHRS and YFSETQ. DNA of the CDR3: TGCGCCAGCAGCTTGGCCAAAGCCATAGTCGGTGATACGCAGTATTTT. As protein: CASSLAKAIVGDTQYF.

V gene TRBV7-6 combines with J gene TRBJ2-1; TRBD2 matches at 12 bases. Germline V gene sequence: CDR1 SGHVS, CDR2 FNYEAQ. The CDR3 length is 17 residues. V lost 5 bases to trimming and J lost 9 bases; unmatched junction nucleotides: 14. The CDR3 DNA is TGTGCCAGCAGCCTTCCCCGACTAGCGGGAGATGTCAGTGAGCAGTTCTTC. It yields the protein CASSLPRLAGDVSEQFF.

This sequence joins TRBV10-3 and TRBJ2-7, with TRBD1 matching 8 bases. CDR3 length: 15 residues. V was clipped by 3 bases and J by 4 bases; unmatched bases: 8. Germline loops: CDR1 ENHRY, CDR2 SYGVKD. The CDR3 bases are TGTGCCATCAGTGATGGGACAGGCGCTACTTACGAGCAGTACTTC. Its translation is CAISDGTGATYEQYF.

V is TRBV2 and J is TRBJ2-1; 7 nucleotides match TRBD1. V lost 1 base and J lost 8; bases outside the gene matches: 11. The V gene's germline CDR1 is SNHLY and CDR2 FYNNEI. The CDR3 is 16 amino acids. Written as DNA, the CDR3 is TGTGCCAGCAGTGAAGGGGGACAGACCTTCCTCGATGAGCAGTTCTTC. As protein: CASSEGGQTFLDEQFF.

The gene calls are TRBV2 and TRBJ1-1; TRBD1 is a possible D gene (5 bases). Trimming removed 7 bases at V and 5 bases at J, with 14 bases between. This CDR3 region has 13 residues. Per the germline V gene, CDR1 is SNHLY and CDR2 is FYNNEI. CDR3 loop: CASKRRGNTEAFF. CDR3 sequence (DNA): TGTGCCAGCAAAAGACGGGGGAATACTGAAGCTTTCTTT.

The chain carries TRBV29-1 and TRBJ2-3; 9 bases line up with TRBD2. The V gene's germline CDR1 is SQVTM and CDR2 ANQGSEA. CDR3 size: 20 residues. V dropped 1 base and J dropped 0; count of bases not matched to a gene: 17. The CDR3 reads CSVEGGGGAGFPFSTDTQYF. CDR3 DNA: TGCAGCGTTGAAGGCGGGGGGGGCGCGGGGTTTCCCTTTAGCACAGATACGCAGTATTTT.